Below are 14 T cell receptor beta chains sequenced from a single sample in a study of CD8 T cell repertoires and HIV-1 epitope variants. TCRdb keeps only in-frame clones here, not all; method: immunoSEQ multiplex PCR. The data hold roughly 5,000 clones, with over 60% observed a single time. Antigens of these TCRs are unknown. The sample consisted of cultured CD8+ T cells derived from PBMCs. These TCRs come from a male donor with HIV.

This clone was observed a few times. V usage is TRBV2 and J usage is TRBJ2-3, with D perhaps matching TRBD2 (7 bases). The germline V gene encodes CDR1 SNHLY and CDR2 FYNNEI. This CDR3 is built from 15 residues. Trimming pared 8 bases from V and 3 bases from J, leaving 18 bases between. CDR3 loop: CASRMGGGWTDTQYF. The CDR3 DNA follows: TGTGCCAGCCGAATGGGAGGGGGTTGGACAGATACGCAGTATTTT.

The chain joins TRBV4-1 to TRBJ1-5; 9 bases are shared with TRBD1. Germline lookup yields CDR1 MGHRA and CDR2 YSYEKL. CDR3 length: 14 residues. J was trimmed by 4 bases and V by 4 bases; bases with no gene match: 2. The CDR3 coding sequence is TGCGCCAGCAGCCCGGGACAGGGAAATCAGCCCCAGCATTTT. The encoded protein is CASSPGQGNQPQHF.

The genes are TRBV30 and TRBJ2-7; D is unresolved. V lost 1 base to trimming and J lost 2 bases, with 9 bases between them. Germline CDR1 is GTSNPN and CDR2 is SVGIG (reference sequence). The CDR3 totals 13 residues. CDR3 residues: CAWSAAVPYEQYF. The DNA of the CDR3 is TGTGCCTGGAGTGCGGCAGTCCCCTACGAGCAGTACTTC.

This clone was found a few times. The chain couples TRBV10-3 to TRBJ2-2; D gene ambiguous. Germline assignment: CDR1 ENHRY and CDR2 SYGVKD. The CDR3 runs 15 residues. Trimming left V 3 bases short and J 5 bases short, with 13 bases between. CDR3 sequence (DNA): TGTGCCATCAGTGAAAATCTAGGCGTTACCGGGGAGCTGTTTTTT. Translation: CAISENLGVTGELFF.

This rearrangement joins TRBV7-2 to TRBJ2-7; 7 bases are shared with TRBD1. This CDR3 is built from 15 residues. After removal of 5 bases from V and 4 bases from J, the junction contained 11 bases not matched to a gene. Germline V gene sequence: CDR1 SGHTA, CDR2 FQGNSA. CDR3 bases: TGTGCCAGCAGCGAAGAACAGGGGTATGCATACGAGCAGTACTTC. Translating gives CASSEEQGYAYEQYF.

The CDR3 here is CASSSPASTSGVNEQFF. The CDR3 DNA reads as TGTGCCAGCAGCTCCCCCGCCTCGACTAGCGGAGTCAATGAGCAGTTCTTC. The chain is built from TRBV13 and TRBJ2-1; 9 nucleotides align to TRBD2. V was pared by 4 bases and J by 6 bases, with 13 bases of the junction left unmatched. The CDR3 is 17 amino acids. Germline CDR1 is PRHDT and CDR2 is FYEKMQ (reference sequence).

With regard to this clone: Its ends do not fully match the called genes, so a read error is possible. The chain combines TRBV7-7 with TRBJ2-2; no reliable D call. The CDR3 loop spans 11 amino acids. Germline-derived CDR1 and CDR2 are SSHAT and FNYEAQ (reference sequence). This CDR3 is CASSFGGELFF. CDR3 bases: TGTGCTAGCAGCTTCGGTGGGGAGCTGTTTTTT. The complete variable domain, with remaining parts taken from reference TRBV7-7 and TRBJ2-2, reads GAGVSQSPRYKVTKRGQDVTLRCDPISSHATLYWYQQALGQGPEFLTYFNYEAQPDKSGLPSDRFSAERPEGSISTLTIQRTEQRDSAMYRCASSFGGELFFGEGSRLTVL.

The chain joins TRBV13 to TRBJ1-2, with 7 bases aligning to TRBD1. With V trimmed by 1 base and J by 4 bases, 3 bases remained unmatched. Germline V gene sequence: CDR1 PRHDT, CDR2 FYEKMQ (reference sequence). CDR3 length: 14 amino acids. The CDR3 loop is CASSLAGGVYGYTF. The CDR3 DNA reads TGTGCCAGCAGCTTAGCAGGGGGGGTCTATGGCTACACCTTC.

This clone was observed a single time. The genes are TRBV5-6 and TRBJ2-2; 8 nucleotides align to TRBD2. The CDR3 consists of 17 residues. The V and J ends lost 1 base and 0 bases, in that order; junction bases with no gene match: 5. The V gene's germline CDR1 is SGHDT and CDR2 YYEEEE. CDR3 bases: TGTGCCAGCAGCTTGTATCGGACTAGCTCGAACACCGGGGAGCTGTTTTTT. It yields the protein CASSLYRTSSNTGELFF.

The chain links TRBV5-8 to TRBJ2-6; perhaps D is TRBD1 or TRBD2 (5 bases each). V dropped 4 bases and J dropped 0 bases, with 11 bases sitting between them. The CDR3 has 16 amino acids. Germline-derived CDR1 and CDR2 are SGHTS and YDEGEE. The CDR3 sequence: CASSPGTFSGANVLTF. DNA of the CDR3: TGTGCCAGCAGCCCCGGGACGTTCTCTGGGGCCAACGTCCTGACTTTC.

The chain uses TRBV4-3 and TRBJ1-2; weak D call: TRBD1 (6 bases). V was clipped by 3 bases and J by 3 bases, with 14 bases between them. CDR1 LGHNA and CDR2 YSLEER come from the germline V gene. This CDR3 is 15 amino acids long. The CDR3 is CASSQALQGDYGYTF. CDR3 nucleotide sequence: TGCGCCAGCAGCCAGGCCCTACAGGGAGACTATGGCTACACCTTC.

The chain combines TRBV5-1 with TRBJ1-1; D is undetermined. V lost 0 bases and J lost 1, with 13 bases in between. CDR3 length: 16 amino acids. The V gene's germline CDR1 is SGHRS and CDR2 YFSETQ. The CDR3 region is CASSLAFSGSNTEAFF. The CDR3 bases are TGCGCCAGCAGCTTGGCCTTCTCTGGGTCGAACACTGAAGCTTTCTTT.

This sequence joins TRBV28 and TRBJ2-7, with a tentative D call TRBD1 (5 bases). With 2 bases removed from V and 3 bases from J, the gap between germline ends came to 14 bases. Germline assignment: CDR1 MDHEN and CDR2 SYDVKM. This CDR3 region has 15 residues. The CDR3 is CASSLRGLMSYEQYF. CDR3 nucleotide sequence: TGTGCCAGCAGTTTAAGGGGTCTGATGAGCTACGAGCAGTACTTC.

This clone was found a few times. The V gene is TRBV28, the J gene TRBJ2-5, with 8 nucleotides matching TRBD1. Germline CDR1 MDHEN, CDR2 SYDVKM. CDR3 size: 16 residues. With V trimmed by 4 bases and J by 3 bases, 10 bases remained unmatched. The CDR3 sequence: CASSSPGQESKETQYF. The CDR3 region has the DNA TGTGCCAGCAGTTCCCCGGGACAGGAGAGTAAAGAGACCCAGTACTTC.